Detailed here is one T cell receptor beta chain. Antigen specificity is unknown. This record comes from a study of beta chain features in type 1 diabetes. At the level of the study: Age, gender and cell yields were alike across patients and healthy donors.

Every isolated RNA sample was fully reverse transcribed, so sequencing captured expressed TCRB transcripts. Profiled with immunoSEQ multiplex PCR; TCRdb holds only in-frame clones, not every one. The table shows hundreds of thousands of clones, with over 13% occurring only once. Germline V CDR1 and CDR2: SGDLS, YYNGEE. CDR3 length: 15 amino acids. The J segment lost 3 bases and the V segment lost 3 bases, leaving 2 bases of the junction unmatched. Study-level findings and limits: More deletions and fewer insertions at VDJ junctions were seen in type 1 diabetes patients. The naive, central memory and Treg TCRB repertoires of patients appeared to be more similar to one another than those of healthy donors. TCRB CDR3s from Type 1 diabetes patients were moderately but significantly shorter in all four CD4+ subsets. Whether TCRB rearrangement is influenced by HLA type went unresolved here.

Specimen: naive CD4+ T cells from blood. This receptor was identified in a man between 18 and 29 years old with type 1 diabetes. The gene calls are TRBV9 and TRBJ2-3; 12 bases line up with TRBD2. The CDR3 reads CASSAGLAGTDTQYF. The CDR3 nucleotides read TGTGCCAGCAGCGCCGGACTAGCGGGAACAGATACGCAGTATTTT.